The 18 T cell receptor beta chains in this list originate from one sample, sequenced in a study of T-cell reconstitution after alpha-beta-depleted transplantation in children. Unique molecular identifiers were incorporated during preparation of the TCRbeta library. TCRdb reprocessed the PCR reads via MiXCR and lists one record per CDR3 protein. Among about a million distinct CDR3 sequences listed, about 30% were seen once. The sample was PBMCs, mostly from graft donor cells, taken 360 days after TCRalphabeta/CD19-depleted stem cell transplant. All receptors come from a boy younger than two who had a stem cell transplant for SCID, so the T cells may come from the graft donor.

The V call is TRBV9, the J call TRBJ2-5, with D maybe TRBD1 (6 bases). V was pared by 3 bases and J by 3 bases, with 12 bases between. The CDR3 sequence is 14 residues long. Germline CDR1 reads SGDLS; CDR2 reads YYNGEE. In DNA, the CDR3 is TGTGCCAGCAGCGGAAGGACAGACGAAGAGACCCAGTACTTC. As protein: CASSGRTDEETQYF. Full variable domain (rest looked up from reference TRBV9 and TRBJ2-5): DSGVTQTPKHLITATGQRVTLRCSPRSGDLSVYWYQQSLDQGLQFLIQYYNGEERAKGNILERFSAQQFPDLHSELNLSSLELGDSALYFCASSGRTDEETQYFGPGTRLLVL.

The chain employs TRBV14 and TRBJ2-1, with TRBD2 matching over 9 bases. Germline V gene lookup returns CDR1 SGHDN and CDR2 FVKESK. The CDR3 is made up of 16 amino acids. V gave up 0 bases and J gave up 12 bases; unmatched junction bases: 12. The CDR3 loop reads CASSQDRKRGVGAQFF. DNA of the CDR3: TGTGCCAGCAGCCAAGATCGAAAGCGGGGGGTCGGGGCGCAGTTCTTC.

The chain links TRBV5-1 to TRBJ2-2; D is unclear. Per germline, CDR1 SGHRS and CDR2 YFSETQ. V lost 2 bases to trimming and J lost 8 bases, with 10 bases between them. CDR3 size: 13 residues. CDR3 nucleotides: TGCGCCAGCAGCTTCGGCAGCCGAGGGGAGCTGTTTTTT. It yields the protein CASSFGSRGELFF.

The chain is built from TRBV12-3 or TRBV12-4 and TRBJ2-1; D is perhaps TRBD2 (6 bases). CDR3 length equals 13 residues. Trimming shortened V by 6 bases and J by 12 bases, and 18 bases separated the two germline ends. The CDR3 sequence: CASSPAGAGLQFF. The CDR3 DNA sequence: TGTGCCAGCAGCCCGGCCGGGGCGGGGTTGCAGTTCTTC.

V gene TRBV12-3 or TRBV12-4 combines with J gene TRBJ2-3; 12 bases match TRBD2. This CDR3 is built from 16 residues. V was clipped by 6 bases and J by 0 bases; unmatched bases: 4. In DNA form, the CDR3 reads TGTGCCAGCAGGAGGACTAGCGGGGTTAGCACAGATACGCAGTATTTT. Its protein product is CASRRTSGVSTDTQYF.

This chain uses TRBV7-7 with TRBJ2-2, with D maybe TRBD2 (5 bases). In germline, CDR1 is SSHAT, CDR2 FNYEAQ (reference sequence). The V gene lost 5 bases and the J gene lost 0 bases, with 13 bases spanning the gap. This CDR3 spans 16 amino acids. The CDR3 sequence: CASSGPGNPNTGELFF. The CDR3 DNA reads TGTGCCAGCAGCGGCCCGGGAAACCCGAACACCGGGGAGCTGTTTTTT.

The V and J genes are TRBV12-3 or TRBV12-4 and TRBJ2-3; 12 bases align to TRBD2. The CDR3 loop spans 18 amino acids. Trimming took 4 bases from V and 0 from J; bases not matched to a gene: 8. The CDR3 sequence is CASSSRLAGGLSTDTQYF. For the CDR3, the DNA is TGTGCCAGCAGTTCGAGGCTAGCGGGGGGGCTGAGCACAGATACGCAGTATTTT.

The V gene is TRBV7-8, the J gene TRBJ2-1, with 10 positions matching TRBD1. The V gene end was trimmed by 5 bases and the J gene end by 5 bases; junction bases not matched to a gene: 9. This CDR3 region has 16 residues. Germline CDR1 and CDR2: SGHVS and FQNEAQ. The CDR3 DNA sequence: TGTGCCAGCAGCCTTCCGGGACAGGGGTACCACAATGAGCAGTTCTTC. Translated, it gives CASSLPGQGYHNEQFF.

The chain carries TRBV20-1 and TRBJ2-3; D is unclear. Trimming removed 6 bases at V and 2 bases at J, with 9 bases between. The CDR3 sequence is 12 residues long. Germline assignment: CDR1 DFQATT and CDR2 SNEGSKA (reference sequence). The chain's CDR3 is CSAEPDTDTQYF. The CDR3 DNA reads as TGCAGTGCGGAACCGGACACAGATACGCAGTATTTT.

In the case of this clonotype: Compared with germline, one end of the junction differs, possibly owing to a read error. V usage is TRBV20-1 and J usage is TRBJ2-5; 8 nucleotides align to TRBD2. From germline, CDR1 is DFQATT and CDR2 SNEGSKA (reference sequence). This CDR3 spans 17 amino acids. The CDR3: CSARDMFSGVIQETQYF. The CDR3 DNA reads TGCAGTGCTCGAGATATGTTTAGCGGGGTTATTCAAGAGACCCAGTACTTC.

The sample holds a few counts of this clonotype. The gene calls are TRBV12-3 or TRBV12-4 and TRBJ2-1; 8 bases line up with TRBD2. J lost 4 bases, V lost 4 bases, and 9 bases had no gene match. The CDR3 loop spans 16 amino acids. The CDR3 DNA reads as TGTGCCAGCAGTTGGCCCGGGACTAGAGAGTACAATGAGCAGTTCTTC. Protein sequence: CASSWPGTREYNEQFF.

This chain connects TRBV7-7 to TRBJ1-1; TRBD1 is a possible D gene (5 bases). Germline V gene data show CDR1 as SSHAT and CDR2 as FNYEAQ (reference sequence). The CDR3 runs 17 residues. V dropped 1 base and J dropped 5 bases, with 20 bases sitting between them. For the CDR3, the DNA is TGTGCCAGCAGCTTAGAGCTAGGGAACCGGGGGGGTACTGAAGCTTTCTTT. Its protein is CASSLELGNRGGTEAFF.

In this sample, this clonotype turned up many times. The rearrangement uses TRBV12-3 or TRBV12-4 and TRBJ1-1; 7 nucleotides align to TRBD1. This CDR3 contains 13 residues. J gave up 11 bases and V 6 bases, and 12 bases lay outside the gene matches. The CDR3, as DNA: TGTGCCAGCAGAAGACAGGGAGGCTTCGCCGCTTTCTTT. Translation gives CASRRQGGFAAFF.

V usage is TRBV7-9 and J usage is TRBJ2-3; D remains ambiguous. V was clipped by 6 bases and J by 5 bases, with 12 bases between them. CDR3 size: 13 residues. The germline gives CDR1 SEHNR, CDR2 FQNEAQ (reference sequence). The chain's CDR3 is CASRQHNGDTQYF. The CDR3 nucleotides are TGTGCCAGCAGACAGCACAACGGAGATACGCAGTATTTT. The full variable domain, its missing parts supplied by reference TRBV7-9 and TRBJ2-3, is DTGVSQNPRHKITKRGQNVTFRCDPISEHNRLYWYRQTLGQGPEFLTYFQNEAQLEKSRLLSDRFSAERPKGSFSTLEIQRTEQGDSAMYLCASRQHNGDTQYFGPGTRLTVL.

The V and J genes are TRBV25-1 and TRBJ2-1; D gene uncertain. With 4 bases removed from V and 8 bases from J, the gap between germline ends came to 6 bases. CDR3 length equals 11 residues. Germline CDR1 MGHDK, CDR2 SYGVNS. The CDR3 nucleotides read TGTGCCAGCAGTGGGCCCCATGAGCAGTTCTTC. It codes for CASSGPHEQFF. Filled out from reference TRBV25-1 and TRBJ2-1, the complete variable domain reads EADIYQTPRYLVIGTGKKITLECSQTMGHDKMYWYQQDPGMELHLIHYSYGVNSTEKGDLSSESTVSRIRTEHFPLTLESARPSHTSQYLCASSGPHEQFFGPGTRLTVL.

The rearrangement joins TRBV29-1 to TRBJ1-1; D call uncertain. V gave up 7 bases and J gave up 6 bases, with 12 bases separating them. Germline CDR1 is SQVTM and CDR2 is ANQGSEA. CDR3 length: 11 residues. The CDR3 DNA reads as TGCAGCGCCACCAGCAACGCTGAAGCTTTCTTT. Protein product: CSATSNAEAFF.

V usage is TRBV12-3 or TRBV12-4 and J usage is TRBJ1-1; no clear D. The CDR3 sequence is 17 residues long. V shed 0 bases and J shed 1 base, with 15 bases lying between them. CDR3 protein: CASSLAIVRGGNTEAFF. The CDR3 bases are TGTGCCAGCAGTTTAGCGATCGTCCGGGGAGGGAACACTGAAGCTTTCTTT.

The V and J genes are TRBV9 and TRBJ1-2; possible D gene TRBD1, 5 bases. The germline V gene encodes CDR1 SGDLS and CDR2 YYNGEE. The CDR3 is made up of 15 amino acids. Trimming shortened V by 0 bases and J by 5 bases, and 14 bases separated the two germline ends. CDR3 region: CASSVGQLIEYGYTF. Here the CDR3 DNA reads TGTGCCAGCAGCGTAGGACAGTTAATCGAGTATGGCTACACCTTC.